A single sample gave rise to the 15 T cell receptor beta chains below, sequenced in a study of cytomegalovirus exposure and HLA in healthy donors. This PCR relied on a set of 60 Vbeta primers and 13 Jbeta primers. Clones were read by immunoSEQ multiplex PCR, and TCRdb kept only the in-frame ones, dropping some. The table shows around 64,000 clones, with approximately 83% occurring only once. The sequenced material came from PBMCs. The receptors here all came from a female donor in good health and CMV-seronegative.

The CDR3 is CASSFRGEQYF. CDR3 in DNA: TGTGCCAGCAGTTTCAGGGGCGAGCAGTACTTC. This chain connects TRBV28 to TRBJ2-7, with a weak D call TRBD1 (6 bases). The ends were cut back, 3 bases at V and 6 bases at J, with 6 bases in the middle. CDR3 length: 11 amino acids. Germline loops: CDR1 MDHEN, CDR2 SYDVKM.

The chain combines TRBV6-5 with TRBJ2-7, with 10 bases that match TRBD2. Unmatched junction bases numbered 8, after V lost 5 bases and J lost 4 bases. The CDR3 has 15 residues. CDR1 is MNHEY and CDR2 is SVGAGI in the germline V gene. The CDR3 nucleotides read TGTGCCAGCAGTAACCCTCCGGGACTAGCGTACGAGCAGTACTTC. This codes for CASSNPPGLAYEQYF.

CDR3 amino acids: CASSPRTNGEQYF. The CDR3 DNA reads as TGTGCCAGCAGTCCTCGGACAAACGGCGAGCAGTACTTC. V and J are TRBV28 and TRBJ2-7, with D possibly matching TRBD1 (5 bases). V was trimmed by 5 bases and J by 6 bases, leaving 14 bases between them. CDR3 size: 13 residues. The germline V gene has CDR1 MDHEN and CDR2 SYDVKM.

The J gene is TRBJ2-1, the V gene TRBV7-6; TRBD2 agrees at 12 bases. The CDR3 is 18 residues long. V shed 3 bases, J shed 7 bases, and the junction held 13 bases outside the gene matches. CDR1 and CDR2 from the germline V gene are SGHVS and FNYEAQ. The CDR3 DNA reads as TGTGCCAGCAGCTTCGTGCCTCTAGCGGGGGGGCTGACAAATGAGCAGTTCTTC. This sequence encodes CASSFVPLAGGLTNEQFF.

The rearrangement uses TRBV7-9 and TRBJ2-5, with D perhaps TRBD2 (6 bases). V dropped 1 base and J dropped 2 bases, with 8 bases sitting between them. Germline V gene sequence: CDR1 SEHNR, CDR2 FQNEAQ (reference sequence). CDR3 length: 14 amino acids. CDR3 in DNA: TGTGCCAGCAGCTTAGTCGGGAGTCAAGAGACCCAGTACTTC. Its translation: CASSLVGSQETQYF.

V usage is TRBV9 and J usage is TRBJ1-5, with D unresolved. Germline loops: CDR1 SGDLS, CDR2 YYNGEE. This CDR3 has 15 residues. V lost 0 bases and J 0 bases, leaving 7 bases between the germline ends. For the CDR3, the DNA is TGTGCCAGCAGCGTAGACCAGAATAGCAATCAGCCCCAGCATTTT. Its translation is CASSVDQNSNQPQHF.

V is TRBV2 and J is TRBJ1-2; D call uncertain. V was cut by 6 bases and J by 6 bases, with 17 bases left in between. Germline-derived CDR1 and CDR2 are SNHLY and FYNNEI. This CDR3 has 14 amino acids. CDR3 bases: TGTGCCAGCAGGGTTGAGGGAGGGAGAGATGGCTACACCTTC. Translating it yields CASRVEGGRDGYTF.

The rearrangement joins TRBV7-8 to TRBJ2-5; a possible D gene is TRBD2 (5 bases). Gene TRBJ2-7 matches the end of the DNA better, so the J call may be wrong. Germline CDR1 is SGHVS and CDR2 is FQNEAQ. CDR3 length equals 14 residues. CDR3 residues: CASSLDTTNYEQYF. CDR3 nucleotides: TGTGCCAGCAGCTTAGACACGACTAACTACGAGCAGTACTTC.

This chain links TRBV28 with TRBJ1-5; D is possibly TRBD1 (6 bases). This CDR3 has 17 residues. The V end lost 3 bases, the J end lost 3 bases, and 18 bases lay between the germline ends. The V gene's germline CDR1 is MDHEN and CDR2 SYDVKM. DNA of the CDR3: TGTGCCAGCAGTTTGATTTTCCGGGGGGGGGCCAATCAGCCCCAGCATTTT. Its protein product is CASSLIFRGGANQPQHF.

The chain uses TRBV29-1 and TRBJ1-1; 8 nucleotides line up with TRBD1. The germline gives CDR1 SQVTM, CDR2 ANQGSEA. The length of the CDR3 is 13 residues. Trimming at V came to 7 bases and at J to 5 bases, leaving 9 bases not matched to a gene. This CDR3 is CSAGQGGGTEAFF. In DNA, the CDR3 is TGCAGCGCTGGACAGGGTGGAGGTACTGAAGCTTTCTTT.

This chain connects TRBV2 to TRBJ2-1, with TRBD1 as a possible D gene (7 bases). Trimming shortened V by 4 bases and J by 6 bases, and 10 bases separated the two germline ends. Germline V gene data show CDR1 as SNHLY and CDR2 as FYNNEI. The CDR3 length is 13 residues. The CDR3 DNA sequence: TGTGCCAGCAGTGGCGGGGACAGCAATGAGCAGTTCTTC. This codes for CASSGGDSNEQFF.

The rearrangement joins TRBV29-1 to TRBJ2-5; 10 bases map to TRBD1. V dropped 6 bases and J dropped 4; count of bases not matched to a gene: 2. Germline CDR1 reads SQVTM; CDR2 reads ANQGSEA. This CDR3 has 12 amino acids. In DNA form, the CDR3 reads TGCAGCGTCCGACAGGGGGCAGAGACCCAGTACTTC. Its protein is CSVRQGAETQYF.

The chain joins TRBV14 to TRBJ2-2; 8 bases are a match to TRBD1. V was pared by 4 bases and J by 3 bases, with 4 bases of the junction left unmatched. In germline, CDR1 is SGHDN, CDR2 FVKESK. The CDR3 sequence is 15 residues long. The chain's CDR3 is CASSLGQGHTGELFF. As DNA, the CDR3 is TGTGCCAGCAGCCTAGGACAGGGACACACCGGGGAGCTGTTTTTT. Filled out from reference TRBV14 and TRBJ2-2, the complete variable domain reads EAGVTQFPSHSVIEKGQTVTLRCDPISGHDNLYWYRRVMGKEIKFLLHFVKESKQDESGMPNNRFLAERTGGTYSTLKVQPAELEDSGVYFCASSLGQGHTGELFFGEGSRLTVL.

The sample holds a few counts of this clone. The rearrangement uses TRBV27 and TRBJ2-5, with D possibly being TRBD1 (7 bases). Germline V gene sequence: CDR1 MNHEY, CDR2 SMNVEV (reference sequence). V dropped 3 bases and J dropped 5 bases, with 13 bases sitting between them. The CDR3 totals 14 residues. The CDR3 spells CASSLMAGGETQYF. The DNA of the CDR3 is TGTGCCAGCAGTTTGATGGCAGGGGGGGAGACCCAGTACTTC.

The chain is built from TRBV4-2 and TRBJ1-5; TRBD1 might be the D (6 bases). The CDR3 is 16 amino acids. The V end lost 2 bases, the J end lost 3 bases, and 14 bases lay between the germline ends. CDR1 LGHNA and CDR2 YNFKEQ come from the germline V gene. This chain's CDR3 is CASSQTGRNPNQPQHF. The CDR3 DNA reads TGTGCCAGCAGCCAAACAGGGAGAAACCCCAATCAGCCCCAGCATTTT.